One and the same sample provided the 21 T cell receptor beta chains below, sequenced in a study of blood T cell repertoires in COVID-19. The assay was immunoSEQ multiplex PCR, and TCRdb's table has in-frame clones only and misses some. In the table there are 150,000 to 200,000 clones, 89% of which are singletons. The sample comprised PBMCs or T cells enriched from blood (not recorded which). These receptors were obtained from a woman aged 35 to 49 with acute COVID-19.

V usage is TRBV21-1 and J usage is TRBJ2-1; the table's D call of TRBD2 was not tested on the DNA. TRBV21-1 is classified as a pseudogene. CDR3 length: 18 residues. CDR3 sequence reads: CASSQTGSSGGGYNEQFF. The CDR3 nucleotides are TGTGCCAGCAGCCAAACGGGGAGTAGCGGGGGGGGATACAATGAGCAGTTCTTC.

Regarding this clone: The same CDR3 is also encoded by other DNA sequences in this sample. The chain has TRBV9 and TRBJ1-1, with D perhaps matching TRBD1 (5 bases). This CDR3 is built from 14 residues. Trimming took 0 bases from V and 4 from J, leaving 10 bases between them. Germline V gene lookup returns CDR1 SGDLS and CDR2 YYNGEE. Written as DNA, the CDR3 is TGTGCCAGCAGCGTAGCAGGGAGGGGCACTGAAGCTTTCTTT. It specifies CASSVAGRGTEAFF.

The chain couples TRBV29-1 to TRBJ2-7; 7 bases line up with TRBD1. The V gene's germline CDR1 is SQVTM and CDR2 ANQGSEA. V lost 7 bases to trimming and J lost 4 bases; unmatched junction nucleotides: 7. This CDR3 is 12 amino acids long. CDR3 sequence reads: CSASTGIYEQYF. CDR3 bases: TGCAGCGCGTCGACAGGGATTTACGAGCAGTACTTC.

V gene TRBV11-2 combines with J gene TRBJ1-4; a possible D gene is TRBD1 (5 bases). Germline-derived CDR1 and CDR2 are SGHAT and FQNNGV. V dropped 5 bases and J dropped 8 bases, with 12 bases sitting between them. The CDR3 is 13 residues long. The CDR3 loop reads CASSPRQSEKLFF. The CDR3 DNA sequence: TGTGCCAGCAGCCCAAGACAGTCAGAAAAACTGTTTTTT.

The genes are TRBV5-8 and TRBJ1-1; D remains ambiguous. From germline, CDR1 is SGHTS and CDR2 YDEGEE. V shed 1 base and J shed 10 bases, with 11 bases lying between them. The CDR3 is made up of 12 amino acids. The CDR3 DNA reads TGTGCCAGCAGCTTGTTGTCCCTCGGAGCTTTCTTT. Protein: CASSLLSLGAFF. Using reference TRBV5-8 and TRBJ1-1 for the parts outside the CDR3, the full variable domain is EAGVTQSPTHLIKTRGQQATLRCSPISGHTSVYWYQQALGLGLQFLLWYDEGEERNRGNFPPRFSGRQFPNYSSELNVNALELEDSALYLCASSLLSLGAFFGQGTRLTVV.

This clone appeared a single time. This chain connects TRBV9 to TRBJ2-5; 8 bases line up with TRBD2. Per germline, CDR1 SGDLS and CDR2 YYNGEE. Unmatched junction bases numbered 8, after V lost 0 bases and J lost 4 bases. This CDR3 is built from 16 residues. For the CDR3, the DNA is TGTGCCAGCAGCGTAGCTCCGGGACTAGAGGTAGAGACCCAGTACTTC. It specifies CASSVAPGLEVETQYF. Complete variable domain (other parts from reference TRBV9 and TRBJ2-5): DSGVTQTPKHLITATGQRVTLRCSPRSGDLSVYWYQQSLDQGLQFLIQYYNGEERAKGNILERFSAQQFPDLHSELNLSSLELGDSALYFCASSVAPGLEVETQYFGPGTRLLVL.

This clone was observed a single time. This sequence joins TRBV6-1 and TRBJ2-5; D gene uncertain. CDR1 is MNHNS and CDR2 is SASEGT in the germline V gene. There are 12 residues in the CDR3. With 3 bases removed from V and 5 bases from J, the gap between germline ends came to 7 bases. CDR3 DNA: TGTGCCAGCAGTGATCAGGTTGAGACCCAGTACTTC. Encoded protein: CASSDQVETQYF.

Comments on this clone: The sample has other DNA sequences that encode this CDR3 too. This rearrangement joins TRBV12-3 or TRBV12-4 to TRBJ2-7, with D possibly TRBD1 on 5 matching bases. V was clipped by 6 bases and J by 4 bases, with 10 bases between them. CDR3 length: 12 residues. The CDR3: CASSLTGYEQYF. As DNA, the CDR3 is TGTGCCAGCAGCCTCACAGGTTACGAGCAGTACTTC.

The CDR3 loop is CASSWDLAGSNTGELFF. The CDR3 bases are TGTGCCAGCAGCTGGGACCTGGCGGGATCGAACACCGGGGAGCTGTTTTTT. The J gene is TRBJ2-2, the V gene TRBV7-8, with D possibly matching TRBD2 (6 bases). CDR1 SGHVS and CDR2 FQNEAQ come from the germline V gene. V gave up 4 bases and J gave up 0 bases, with 15 bases separating them. CDR3 length: 17 amino acids.

The genes are TRBV27 and TRBJ1-1; 10 nucleotides agree with TRBD1. V was clipped by 6 bases and J by 6 bases; unmatched bases: 7. The CDR3 consists of 14 residues. Germline loops: CDR1 MNHEY, CDR2 SMNVEV (reference sequence). The CDR3 DNA reads TGTGCCAGCAGAAGGGGACAGGGGTTCTCTGAAGCTTTCTTT. It encodes CASRRGQGFSEAFF.

V usage is TRBV2 and J usage is TRBJ2-5; TRBD1 agrees at 8 bases. Trimming at V came to 6 bases and at J to 5 bases, leaving 11 bases not matched to a gene. Per the germline V gene, CDR1 is SNHLY and CDR2 is FYNNEI. The CDR3 totals 15 residues. CDR3 nucleotides: TGTGCCAGCAGAGAAAAGGGGACAGGACGTGAGACCCAGTACTTC. This gives the protein CASREKGTGRETQYF.

This clone has a single count. This chain joins TRBV12-5 and TRBJ2-5; a weak D match, TRBD1 (6 bases). The CDR3 is 14 residues long. Germline V gene data show CDR1 as LGHNT and CDR2 as FRNRAP. V was trimmed by 1 base and J by 1 base, leaving 7 bases between them. CDR3 sequence: CASGLGDTQETQYF. In DNA form, the CDR3 reads TGTGCTAGTGGTTTGGGGGACACCCAAGAGACCCAGTACTTC.

A single count supports this clone. V is TRBV6-5 and J is TRBJ1-1, with 8 positions matching TRBD1. Germline V CDR1 and CDR2: MNHEY, SVGAGI. This CDR3 region has 13 residues. The J segment lost 3 bases and the V segment lost 5 bases, leaving 2 bases of the junction unmatched. CDR3 DNA sequence: TGTGCCAGCAGTCGGACAGGGCACACTGAAGCTTTCTTT. It translates to CASSRTGHTEAFF.

This clone has a single count. Other DNA sequences in this specimen translate into the identical CDR3. This rearrangement joins TRBV28 to TRBJ2-7; D might be TRBD1 (6 bases). V lost 0 bases and J lost 5, with 14 bases in between. This CDR3 is 15 amino acids long. Germline assignment: CDR1 MDHEN and CDR2 SYDVKM. The CDR3 DNA sequence: TGTGCCAGCAGTTTATGGGGGAGAGGACAGAACGAGCAGTACTTC. This encodes CASSLWGRGQNEQYF.

This sequence joins TRBV5-1 and TRBJ2-7; a weak D match, TRBD2 (5 bases). This CDR3 region has 14 residues. CDR1 SGHRS and CDR2 YFSETQ come from the germline V gene. Trimming left V 4 bases short and J 0 bases short, with 11 bases between. CDR3 in amino acids: CASSPSAGSYEQYF. DNA of the CDR3: TGCGCCAGCAGCCCCTCTGCGGGCTCCTACGAGCAGTACTTC.

The chain employs TRBV6-5 and TRBJ2-1, with D tentatively TRBD1 (6 bases). Trimming left V 4 bases short and J 8 bases short, with 21 bases between. CDR1 MNHEY and CDR2 SVGAGI come from the germline V gene. This CDR3 has 16 amino acids. The CDR3, as DNA: TGTGCCAGCAGTTCAGCCGGGACAAGAGGTATACATGAGCAGTTCTTC. Translation gives CASSSAGTRGIHEQFF.

V and J are TRBV7-2 and TRBJ2-3; 8 bases match TRBD1. After removal of 4 bases from V and 5 bases from J, the junction contained 11 bases not matched to a gene. CDR3 length: 16 residues. Germline V gene data show CDR1 as SGHTA and CDR2 as FQGNSA. The DNA of the CDR3 is TGTGCCAGCAGCTCAATCAGGGGGCTCGTGAGAGATACGCAGTATTTT. The encoded protein is CASSSIRGLVRDTQYF.

The gene calls are TRBV28 and TRBJ2-7; 14 nucleotides align to TRBD2. The CDR3 has 19 amino acids. The germline gives CDR1 MDHEN, CDR2 SYDVKM. V trimming: 5 bases; J trimming: 7 bases; junction bases outside the gene matches: 19. CDR3 sequence: CASSHLLGLAGVSTGEQYF. CDR3 sequence (DNA): TGTGCCAGCAGTCACCTCCTGGGACTAGCGGGGGTCTCGACGGGGGAGCAGTACTTC.

The chain carries TRBV7-8 and TRBJ1-4, with D possibly matching TRBD1 (6 bases). Trimming cost V 2 bases and J 1 base, with 11 bases left between them. Germline loops: CDR1 SGHVS, CDR2 FQNEAQ. The CDR3 extends over 16 amino acids. In nucleotides, the CDR3 is TGTGCCAGCAGCTTATTCACGGACAGAACTAATGAAAAACTGTTTTTT. It encodes CASSLFTDRTNEKLFF. Variable domain in full (rest from reference TRBV7-8 and TRBJ1-4): GAGVSQSPRYKVAKRGQDVALRCDPISGHVSLFWYQQALGQGPEFLTYFQNEAQLDKSGLPSDRFFAERPEGSVSTLKIQRTQQEDSAVYLCASSLFTDRTNEKLFFGSGTQLSVL.

The chain uses TRBV14 and TRBJ2-2, with TRBD2 matching over 10 bases. This CDR3 has 17 amino acids. The germline V gene has CDR1 SGHDN and CDR2 FVKESK. Losses at the gene ends were 0 bases for V and 5 bases for J; bases not matched to a gene: 6. The CDR3 spells CASSQDSPSGSTGELFF. In DNA form, the CDR3 reads TGTGCCAGCAGCCAAGATAGCCCTAGCGGGAGTACCGGGGAGCTGTTTTTT.

The V and J genes are TRBV7-6 and TRBJ2-5, with a weak D call TRBD1 (6 bases). Germline CDR1 SGHVS, CDR2 FNYEAQ. This CDR3 region has 15 residues. V was pared by 4 bases and J by 0 bases, with 12 bases between. Written as DNA, the CDR3 is TGTGCCAGCAGCTCGGCGAGGGGGTACCAAGAGACCCAGTACTTC. It yields the protein CASSSARGYQETQYF.